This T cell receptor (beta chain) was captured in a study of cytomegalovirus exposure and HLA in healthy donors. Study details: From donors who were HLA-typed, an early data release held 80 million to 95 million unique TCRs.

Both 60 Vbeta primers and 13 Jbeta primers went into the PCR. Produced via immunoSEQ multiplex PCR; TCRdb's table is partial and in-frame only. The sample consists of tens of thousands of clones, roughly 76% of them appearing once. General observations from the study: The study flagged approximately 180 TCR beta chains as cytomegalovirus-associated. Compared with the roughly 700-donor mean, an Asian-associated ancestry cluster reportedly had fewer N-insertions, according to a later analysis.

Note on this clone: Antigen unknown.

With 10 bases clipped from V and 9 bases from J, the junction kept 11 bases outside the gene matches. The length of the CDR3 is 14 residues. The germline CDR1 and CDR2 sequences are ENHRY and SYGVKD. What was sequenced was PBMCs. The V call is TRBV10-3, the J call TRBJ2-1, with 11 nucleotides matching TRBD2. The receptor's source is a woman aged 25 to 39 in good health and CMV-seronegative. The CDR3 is CATTPGLAAGEQFF. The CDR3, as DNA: TGTGCCACCACACCGGGACTAGCGGCCGGTGAGCAGTTCTTC.